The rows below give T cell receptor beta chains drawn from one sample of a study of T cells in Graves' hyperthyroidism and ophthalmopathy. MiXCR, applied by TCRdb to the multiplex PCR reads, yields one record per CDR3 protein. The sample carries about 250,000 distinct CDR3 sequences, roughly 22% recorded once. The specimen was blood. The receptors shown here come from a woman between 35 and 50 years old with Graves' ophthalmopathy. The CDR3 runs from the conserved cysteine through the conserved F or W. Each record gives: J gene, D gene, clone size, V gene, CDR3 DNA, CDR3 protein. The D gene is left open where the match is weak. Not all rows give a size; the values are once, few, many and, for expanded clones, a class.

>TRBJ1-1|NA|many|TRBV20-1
TGCAGTGCTAGAGAAGGGGGCACTGAAGCTTTCTTT
CSAREGGTEAFF
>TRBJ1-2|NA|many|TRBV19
TGTGCCAGTAGTATAGATCTGTCTGCTGGCTACACCTTC
CASSIDLSAGYTF
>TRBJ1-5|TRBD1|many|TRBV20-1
TGCAGTGCTACGACAGGGAGCGTCGTCGGCAATCAGCCCCAGCATTTT
CSATTGSVVGNQPQHF
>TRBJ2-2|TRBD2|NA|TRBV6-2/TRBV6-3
TGTGCCAGCAGACCAAGGGGACTAGCGGGGGCCGCGAACACCGGGGAGCTGTTTTTT
CASRPRGLAGAANTGELFF
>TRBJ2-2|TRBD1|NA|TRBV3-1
TGTGCCAGCAGCTCGAGGACAGGGAACACCGGGGAGCTGTTTTTT
CASSSRTGNTGELFF
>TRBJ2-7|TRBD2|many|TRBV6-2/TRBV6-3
TGTGCCAGCATCGATAGCGGGAGTTCCTACGAGCAGTACTTC
CASIDSGSSYEQYF
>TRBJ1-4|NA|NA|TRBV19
TGTGCCACCATCGGTCCCGATGAAAAACTGTTTTTT
CATIGPDEKLFF
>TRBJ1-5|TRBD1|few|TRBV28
TGTGCCAGCAGTTTATCGGGACAGGGGTACCAGCCCCAGCATTTT
CASSLSGQGYQPQHF
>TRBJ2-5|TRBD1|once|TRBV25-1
TGTGCCAGCAGCCGAGACAGGGGGCCGAGTGAGACCCAGTACTTC
CASSRDRGPSETQYF
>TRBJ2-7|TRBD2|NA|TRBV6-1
TGTGCCAGCAGTGAACGAACTAGCGGGTTTAACGAGCAGTACTTC
CASSERTSGFNEQYF
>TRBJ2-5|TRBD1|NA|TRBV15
TGTGCCACCAGCAGTCCTTCCAAAACACAGGGGAAAGAGACCCAGTACTTC
CATSSPSKTQGKETQYF
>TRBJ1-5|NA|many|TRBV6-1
TGTGCCAGGATCCCGGGGAATCAGCCCCAGCATTTT
CARIPGNQPQHF
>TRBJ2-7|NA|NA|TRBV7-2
TGTGCCAGCAGCTTAGTCAGCCCCCAGGGTGGCGAGCAGTACTTC
CASSLVSPQGGEQYF
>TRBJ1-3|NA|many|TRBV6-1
TGTGCCAGCAGTGAATCCCCCAGGGATGGAAACACCATATATTTT
CASSESPRDGNTIYF
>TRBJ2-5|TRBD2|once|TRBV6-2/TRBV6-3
TGTGCCAGCAGTGAGACTAGCGCATTACAAGAGACCCAGTACTTC
CASSETSALQETQYF
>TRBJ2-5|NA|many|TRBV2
TGTGCCAGCAAAATTCAAGAGACCCAGTACTTC
CASKIQETQYF
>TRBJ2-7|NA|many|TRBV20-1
TGCAGTGCTAGGCGGGAAGTAACCTACGAGCAGTACTTC
CSARREVTYEQYF
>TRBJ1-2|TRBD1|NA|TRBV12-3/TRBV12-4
TGTGCCACCGGGACAGGGAACTATGGCTACACCTTC
CATGTGNYGYTF
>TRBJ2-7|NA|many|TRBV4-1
TGCGCCAGCAGCCGGATCCCGGGCCTAATTTTGGGCGAGCAGTACTTC
CASSRIPGLILGEQYF
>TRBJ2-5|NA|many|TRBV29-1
TGCAGCGTACGTTCCGACCCGACCCAGTACTTC
CSVRSDPTQYF
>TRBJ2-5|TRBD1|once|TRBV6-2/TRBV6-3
TGTGCCAGCAGACCGACAGGGGCTGAGGGGACCCAGTACTTC
CASRPTGAEGTQYF
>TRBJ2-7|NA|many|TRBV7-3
TGTGCCAGGGGGGACATAAGCTCCTACGAGCAGTACTTC
CARGDISSYEQYF